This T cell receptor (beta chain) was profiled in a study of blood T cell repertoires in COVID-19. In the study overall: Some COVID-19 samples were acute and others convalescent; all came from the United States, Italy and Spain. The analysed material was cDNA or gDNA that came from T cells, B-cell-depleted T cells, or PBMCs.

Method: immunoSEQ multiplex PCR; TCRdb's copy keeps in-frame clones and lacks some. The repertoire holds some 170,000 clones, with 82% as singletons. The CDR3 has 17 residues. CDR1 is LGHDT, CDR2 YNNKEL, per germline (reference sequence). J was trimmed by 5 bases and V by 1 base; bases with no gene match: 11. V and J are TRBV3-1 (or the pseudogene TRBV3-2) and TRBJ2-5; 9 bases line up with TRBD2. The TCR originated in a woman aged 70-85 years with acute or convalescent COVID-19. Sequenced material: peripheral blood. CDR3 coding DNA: TGTGCCAGCAGCCAAGGACCCCACCTAGCGGGAAAGGAGACCCAGTACTTC. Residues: CASSQGPHLAGKETQYF.